This T cell receptor beta chain was identified in a study of blood T cell repertoires in COVID-19. The wider study: Both acute and convalescent COVID-19 samples were obtained from the United States, Italy and Spain. T cells, B-cell-depleted T cells, or PBMCs supplied cDNA or gDNA.

The V gene end was trimmed by 6 bases and the J gene end by 0 bases; junction bases not matched to a gene: 9. CDR1 and CDR2 from the germline V gene are SGHTS and YDEGEE. The CDR3 is made up of 16 amino acids. This clone was observed once. Per the authors' pipeline: Amplification of reference gene primers provided the estimated nucleated cell counts. Generated by immunoSEQ multiplex PCR, the TCRdb table keeps only in-frame clones and is missing some. V, J and clone size derive from that table, while D and trimming were established from the DNA sequence. This sample has under 90,000 clones, with around 85% found just once.

The receptor comes from a woman over 75 with active or convalescent COVID-19. This chain joins TRBV5-8 and TRBJ2-1; 7 bases match TRBD2. The sequencing input was peripheral blood. CDR3 bases: TGTGCCAGCACCTCTAGCGGACCTTCCTCCTACAATGAGCAGTTCTTC. Amino acids: CASTSSGPSSYNEQFF.